Below, 23 T cell receptor beta chains from the same sample are listed, as sequenced in a study of CD8 T cells in ankylosing spondylitis. The study, taken as a whole, reports: Eight or nine highly homologous variants made up a TCR beta motif that seemed to typify ankylosing spondylitis blood.

No antigen has been assigned to these receptors. TCRdb re-called the 5' RACE reads with MiXCR, one entry per CDR3 protein. The sample shows under 450,000 distinct CDR3 sequences, 17% of them seen only once. The sequencing sample was made of blood, either unsorted or a sorted T cell fraction (not recorded which). The receptors derive from a male donor with ankylosing spondylitis.

The V and J genes are TRBV20-1 and TRBJ2-7; tentative D call: TRBD2 (6 bases). With 1 base removed from V and 1 base from J, the gap between germline ends came to 17 bases. The germline CDR1 and CDR2 sequences are DFQATT and SNEGSKA (reference sequence). The CDR3 sequence is 16 residues long. CDR3 in DNA: TGCAGTGCTAGAGCGACCTACGGACTACTTTCCTACGAGCAGTACTTC. Translated, it gives CSARATYGLLSYEQYF.

This clonotype was seen a handful of times. This chain joins TRBV6-2 or TRBV6-3 and TRBJ1-1; D is possibly TRBD1 (6 bases). The germline gives CDR1 MNHEY, CDR2 SVGEGT. This CDR3 contains 15 residues. V lost 7 bases and J 4 bases, leaving 19 bases between the germline ends. CDR3 bases: TGTGCCAGCACCCCCACGGGAGGAGGGGGCACTGAAGCTTTCTTT. Translation gives CASTPTGGGGTEAFF.

This clonotype turned up a few times. The chain links TRBV18 to TRBJ2-2; the D call may be TRBD1 or TRBD2 (5 bases each). This CDR3 is 13 amino acids long. Germline V lookup: CDR1 KGHSH, CDR2 LQKENI. V lost 3 bases to trimming and J lost 4 bases, with 6 bases between them. CDR3 loop: CASSPGTTGELFF. The CDR3 region has the DNA TGTGCCAGCTCACCGGGGACCACCGGGGAGCTGTTTTTT.

The chain recombines TRBV6-5 with TRBJ1-1, with D possibly TRBD1 on 5 matching bases. The CDR3 runs to 12 residues. Germline V gene data show CDR1 as MNHEY and CDR2 as SVGAGI. V shed 7 bases and J shed 3 bases, with 9 bases lying between them. This chain's CDR3 is CASTRGDTEAFF. DNA of the CDR3: TGTGCCAGCACGAGGGGTGACACTGAAGCTTTCTTT.

This clonotype has only a few counts. The V and J genes are TRBV19 and TRBJ2-1; the D gene could be TRBD1 or TRBD2 (6 bases each). This CDR3 is built from 11 residues. Germline CDR1 and CDR2: LNHDA and SQIVND (reference sequence). Trimming removed 5 bases from V and 11 bases from J, with 10 bases in between. The CDR3 region has the DNA TGTGCCAGTAGTGACCGGGGGCAGCAGTTCTTC. Encoded protein: CASSDRGQQFF.

This clonotype was found a few times. J is TRBJ2-4 and V is TRBV7-9, with D possibly being TRBD1 (6 bases). The V gene lost 5 bases and the J gene lost 12 bases, with 17 bases spanning the gap. This CDR3 is built from 13 residues. CDR1 and CDR2 (germline): SEHNR, FQNEAQ (reference sequence). CDR3 sequence reads: CASSPKTGLGQYF. The CDR3 DNA reads TGTGCCAGCAGCCCGAAAACAGGGTTGGGTCAGTACTTC.

This clonotype showed up just a few times. The J gene is TRBJ2-7, the V gene TRBV12-3 or TRBV12-4, with 7 bases aligning to TRBD2. The ends lost 7 bases at V and 3 bases at J; junction bases unmatched: 9. The length of the CDR3 is 14 residues. CDR3 sequence reads: CASKRAGSGYEQYF. In DNA form, the CDR3 reads TGTGCCAGCAAAAGAGCGGGATCCGGCTACGAGCAGTACTTC.

This clonotype has a count of ten or more. The chain combines TRBV7-8 with TRBJ2-5; 12 bases map to TRBD1. CDR3 length: 16 amino acids. V shed 2 bases and J 4 bases; nucleotides not matched to a gene: 5. CDR1 and CDR2 (germline): SGHVS, FQNEAQ. The CDR3, as DNA: TGTGCCAGCAGCTTATGGGGGACAGGGGGCGTAGAGACCCAGTACTTC. Translated, it gives CASSLWGTGGVETQYF. The variable domain in full, with the rest retrieved from reference TRBV7-8 and TRBJ2-5, is GAGVSQSPRYKVAKRGQDVALRCDPISGHVSLFWYQQALGQGPEFLTYFQNEAQLDKSGLPSDRFFAERPEGSVSTLKIQRTQQEDSAVYLCASSLWGTGGVETQYFGPGTRLLVL.

The V gene is TRBV12-3 or TRBV12-4, the J gene TRBJ2-5; 11 bases are a match to TRBD2. CDR3 length: 17 amino acids. The junction had 9 bases not matched to a gene; V was cut back by 2 bases and J by 4 bases. DNA for the CDR3: TGTGCCAGCAGTTTATGGGGTAGCGGGGGGGCGGGAGAGACCCAGTACTTC. Its protein is CASSLWGSGGAGETQYF.

CDR3 in amino acids: CASRPPVTGELFF. In nucleotides, the CDR3 is TGTGCCAGCAGACCCCCGGTCACCGGGGAGCTGTTTTTT. The chain recombines TRBV6-6 with TRBJ2-2; the D is unclear. The CDR3 runs to 13 residues. Trimming took 6 bases from V and 4 from J, leaving 9 bases between them. Germline-derived CDR1 and CDR2 are MNHNY and SVGAGI (reference sequence).

This sequence joins TRBV5-6 and TRBJ2-7; 10 bases fit TRBD1. CDR3 length: 15 amino acids. The V and J ends lost 2 bases and 2 bases, in that order; junction bases with no gene match: 4. CDR1 is SGHDT, CDR2 YYEEEE, per germline. The chain's CDR3 is CASSFGQGETYEQYF. CDR3 nucleotides: TGTGCCAGCAGCTTTGGACAGGGGGAAACCTACGAGCAGTACTTC.

This clonotype was observed a handful of times. The CDR3 DNA is TGTGCCAGCAGCCTAGGTGACAGGATCTACGAGCAGTACTTC. Translating it yields CASSLGDRIYEQYF. The chain employs TRBV3-1 and TRBJ2-7, with a tentative D call TRBD1 (6 bases). This CDR3 comprises 14 residues. Germline V gene data show CDR1 as LGHDT and CDR2 as YNNKEL (reference sequence). V shed 4 bases and J shed 3 bases, with 13 bases lying between them.

The table lists this clonotype with a few counts. This rearrangement joins TRBV20-1 to TRBJ2-1, with D tentatively TRBD1 (5 bases). V lost 3 bases and J lost 8, with 14 bases in between. CDR3 size: 13 residues. From germline, CDR1 is DFQATT and CDR2 SNEGSKA (reference sequence). The CDR3: CSARGLTGHEQFF. DNA of the CDR3: TGCAGTGCTAGGGGGCTGACGGGCCATGAGCAGTTCTTC.

This clonotype showed up many times. V is TRBV12-3 or TRBV12-4 and J is TRBJ2-3; no firm D call. V lost 6 bases, J lost 11 bases, and 18 bases lay in between. The CDR3 runs to 13 residues. The CDR3 nucleotides are TGTGCCAGCAGACCCCTCGCCGGATCCCAGCAGTATTTT. This codes for CASRPLAGSQQYF.

This clonotype was seen more than once but under ten times. This sequence joins TRBV9 and TRBJ2-2; possible D gene TRBD2, 5 bases. There are 14 residues in the CDR3. Per germline, CDR1 SGDLS and CDR2 YYNGEE. V was pared by 7 bases and J by 5 bases, with 15 bases between. The CDR3 is CASSRDLSTGELFF. CDR3 sequence (DNA): TGTGCCAGCTCCCGGGATCTGAGTACCGGGGAGCTGTTTTTT.

This clonotype was counted ten times or more. The chain combines TRBV12-3 or TRBV12-4 with TRBJ2-7, with TRBD1 as a possible D gene (6 bases). The CDR3 spans 14 residues. The V end was cut by 5 bases, the J end by 2 bases, with 13 bases between. CDR3 sequence reads: CASSATGTTYEQYF. Here the CDR3 DNA reads TGTGCCAGCAGTGCAACCGGGACAACCTACGAGCAGTACTTC.

The genes are TRBV11-2 and TRBJ2-5; D uncertain. Trimming cost V 8 bases and J 5 bases, with 18 bases left between them. The germline V gene encodes CDR1 SGHAT and CDR2 FQNNGV. CDR3 size: 14 residues. The CDR3 DNA sequence: TGTGCCAGCGGTCTAACAATGAACACGGAGACCCAGTACTTC. Residues: CASGLTMNTETQYF.

The chain employs TRBV4-1 and TRBJ1-2, with D possibly TRBD1 on 5 matching bases. The CDR3 runs to 16 residues. CDR1 and CDR2 (germline): MGHRA, YSYEKL. V gave up 0 bases and J gave up 8 bases, with 19 bases separating them. CDR3: CASSQDQGFGAWGYTF. CDR3 bases: TGCGCCAGCAGCCAAGATCAAGGGTTTGGGGCCTGGGGCTACACCTTC.

This clonotype was seen more than once but under ten times. Sequence at one end of the junction differs from germline and may be a read error. The rearrangement joins TRBV20-1 to TRBJ1-1, with D perhaps TRBD1 (5 bases). Germline values: CDR1 DFQATT, CDR2 SNEGSKA (reference sequence). The CDR3 spans 14 residues. CDR3 region: CSAREGNRNSEAFF. CDR3 DNA sequence: TGCAGTGCTAGAGAAGGGAACAGGAACTCTGAAGCTTTCTTT.

V and J are TRBV6-2 or TRBV6-3 and TRBJ2-1, with D perhaps TRBD1 or TRBD2 (6 bases each). Trimming took 7 bases from V and 6 from J, leaving 25 bases between them. This CDR3 has 17 residues. Germline V gene lookup returns CDR1 MNHEY and CDR2 SVGEGT. CDR3: CASIQQTGRGGGNEQFF. For the CDR3, the DNA is TGTGCCAGCATCCAGCAGACAGGCCGAGGGGGAGGCAATGAGCAGTTCTTC.

This clonotype occurred many times. The genes are TRBV12-3 or TRBV12-4 and TRBJ1-1, with 10 bases fitting TRBD1. There are 12 residues in the CDR3. Trimming cost V 4 bases and J 11 bases; bases outside gene matches: 4. This CDR3 is CASSSGQGRAFF. CDR3 coding DNA: TGTGCCAGCAGTTCGGGACAGGGGAGGGCTTTCTTT.

This clonotype was picked up many times. The V and J genes are TRBV12-3 or TRBV12-4 and TRBJ2-2, with 9 bases identical to TRBD1. The CDR3 extends over 15 amino acids. V lost 5 bases and J lost 4; bases outside the gene matches: 5. CDR3 in amino acids: CASSDRTGATGELFF. The CDR3 DNA follows: TGTGCCAGCAGTGACAGGACAGGGGCCACCGGGGAGCTGTTTTTT.

The chain is built from TRBV11-2 and TRBJ2-5, with unresolved D. Trimming shortened V by 4 bases and J by 4 bases, and 16 bases separated the two germline ends. This CDR3 has 15 residues. CDR1 is SGHAT and CDR2 is FQNNGV in the germline V gene. The CDR3 DNA is TGTGCCAGCAGCTATCAGTTAGGATCTTCAGAGACCCAGTACTTC. Residues: CASSYQLGSSETQYF.